This T cell receptor beta chain was profiled in a study of shared clonotypes between healthy human individuals (dated by TCRdb to 2020 to 2021). Turning to the overall study: A couple of women and three men aged 18 to 49 years were included in the cohort. Per donor, three plates each were used for CD4 naive and CD4 memory, two for CD8 naive, and one for CD8 memory. To estimate repertoire size and how much clonotype sharing occurs between individuals, the study deeply sequenced the blood TCR repertoires of about five healthy adults. To increase sequencing depth and limit assay-specific biases, TCR repertoire library preparation and sequencing were carried out by different laboratories using diverse techniques. Per donor, leukapheresis produced somewhere between about 0.94 and 8.9 billion PBMCs. Study-level results and caveats: Sharing across a few donors was observed for around 4.8% of naive CD4, less than 4% of naive CD8, 2% to 2.5% of memory CD4, and roughly 0.4% of memory CD8 clonotypes. Naive subsets generally had larger estimated clonotype richness than memory subsets did. Compared with non-shared clonotypes, clonotypes shared by all four sorted-subset donors had higher generation probabilities. Pairwise subsampling led to the expectation that sequencing depth would affect the degree of clonotype sharing among donors. The genetic and exposure-history diversity represented was limited by the small number of donors. Even with the large sequencing depth, rarefaction of the sorted-subset datasets indicated that sequencing was incomplete. Only blood was sampled, and tissue TCR repertoires likely differ from those in blood.

The CDR3 sequence holds 18 residues, the cysteine and phenylalanine included. CDR3 DNA only is kept here, 54 bases in frame from base 1. The germline V and J ends show losses of 0 bases and 0 bases respectively, and no gene match explains 5 bases of the junction. In the germline V gene, CDR1 corresponds to KGHSH and CDR2 to LQKENI. Using the deep immunoSEQ assay, multiplex PCR amplified TCR CDR3 regions from genomic DNA. Genomic DNA extracted from each cell subset was distributed evenly over all wells of several immunoSEQ 96-well plates, and each plate served as one replicate. Each replicate PCR for sorted subsets received 150 to 250 ng genomic DNA, equal to tens of thousands of T cell genomes. Purified libraries were quantified with a Qubit 3.0 fluorometer, sized on a Bioanalyzer 2100, and re-quantified with the KAPA Library Quantification kit. Each immunoSEQ 96-well plate was sequenced on its own single-read 150-cycle Illumina NextSeq 550 flow cell. Regarding the original processing steps: The immunoSEQ output contained only junctional sequences without quality scores, so filtering could not match that applied to full-length reads. To assign V/J genes and CDR3, sequences were annotated using PyIR, a Python wrapper for IgBLAST v1.9, with IMGT germline references. Reads were filtered out if the reads had weak V/J assignments (E-value above 1e-6), no CDR3, stop codons, out-of-frame junctions, or ambiguous translated residues. V3J clonotypes were defined as sequences sharing an identical inferred V gene, J gene, and CDR3 amino acid sequence. The percentage overlap between two repertoires was calculated by dividing the number of shared unique clonotypes by the size of the smaller repertoire. Richness of each repertoire was evaluated using RTK rarefaction, the Chao1 estimator, and Recon v2.1 estimates of unobserved clonotypes. For all TCRbeta clonotypes obtained by the gDNA method from a handful of donors, generation probabilities were computed with OLGA. What TCRdb holds here is the immuneACCESS table cut down to in-frame rearrangements. Part of the clones is not present; checked against another copy, under half of the missing clones reflect an unresolved V gene, and the others are unexplained. V, J and clone size were drawn from that table, and D and trimming were deduced from the DNA. In this sample the table shows some 1 million clones, about 80% of which occur a single time. 1.4% to 1.5% of the sample is held by the ten biggest clonotypes.

Of note for this clone: This clone's antigen is unknown. No base quality information exists; no much larger clone differs at one position.

The donors were healthy, HIV-negative adults with no recently reported acute infections or vaccinations. All donors were Caucasian adults living in Nashville, Tennessee, USA. Magnetic negative selection was used to enrich CD4+ T cells, after which naive cells were positively selected on CD45RA and the negative fraction became the memory subset. Blood was obtained by leukapheresis, after which PBMCs were separated by Ficoll-Histopaque density gradient centrifugation and cryopreserved in liquid nitrogen vapor phase. Purity and quantity of every magnetically sorted T cell population were checked by analytical flow cytometry. Each sorted fraction had its genomic DNA isolated and then quantified by UV absorbance on a Nanodrop 2000c.

This receptor was obtained from a young man in good health. The sample taken for sequencing was memory CD4+ T cells sorted from blood. The sample's cell subset or site label, in plain terms: CD45RA-negative fraction. The sequence is built from TRBV18 and TRBJ2-3; TRBD2 fits 11 bases in the junction. The CDR3 region reads CASSPPVASGGSTDTQYF. The sequence in DNA is TGTGCCAGCTCACCACCGGTGGCTAGCGGGGGGAGCACAGATACGCAGTATTTT.